The 29 T cell receptor beta chains presented below share a single source sample, sequenced in a study of post-analysis software for immune sequencing data. Study results and caveats: Among five TRBV segments more frequent in patients than controls were TRBV5-6, TRBV5-1 and TRBV20-1.

Unique molecular identifiers had been added to the TCR beta cDNA libraries. Each CDR3 protein gets one entry after TCRdb re-called the PCR reads with MiXCR. The data hold about 540,000 distinct CDR3 sequences, with roughly 34% observed a single time. For these receptors, no antigen is known. Input material: blood. The origin of the receptors is a girl under 18 with multiple sclerosis.

A few counts support this clonotype. This sequence joins TRBV7-2 and TRBJ2-3; tentatively, D is TRBD1 (6 bases). This CDR3 region has 16 residues. The V gene lost 7 bases and the J gene lost 7 bases, with 24 bases spanning the gap. CDR1 and CDR2 from the germline V gene are SGHTA and FQGNSA. The CDR3 region has the DNA TGTGCCAGCACCCTAAAACAGGGCCCCATCCTTAATACGCAGTATTTT. Its translation is CASTLKQGPILNTQYF.

The table lists this clonotype with a few counts. The chain carries TRBV6-6 and TRBJ2-1; 7 bases map to TRBD1. The trim removed 7 bases at V and 6 bases at J, leaving 12 bases unmatched. This CDR3 region has 15 residues. Germline CDR1 is MNHNY and CDR2 is SVGAGI (reference sequence). In DNA form, the CDR3 reads TGTGCCAGCACAAGGTTAGAGGGGGCTGTCAATGAGCAGTTCTTC. Amino acid sequence: CASTRLEGAVNEQFF.

This clonotype was found a few times. The chain employs TRBV12-3 or TRBV12-4 and TRBJ1-6, with D unresolved. Between the trimmed V and J ends, which lost 11 bases and 9 bases, there was a span of 17 bases. This CDR3 comprises 13 residues. This CDR3 is CASQPIGLSPLHF. The CDR3 DNA is TGTGCCTCCCAGCCGATCGGGCTTTCACCCCTCCACTTT.

This clonotype was recorded a few times. V is TRBV20-1 and J is TRBJ1-6, with D perhaps TRBD1 (5 bases). V shed 3 bases and J shed 10 bases, with 19 bases lying between them. The CDR3 consists of 15 residues. The germline gives CDR1 DFQATT, CDR2 SNEGSKA (reference sequence). The CDR3 DNA sequence: TGCAGTGCTAGTGGGGCCGGCCAGTTGGGATCACCCCTCCACTTT. Translating it yields CSASGAGQLGSPLHF.

The table lists this clonotype with a few counts. J is TRBJ2-3 and V is TRBV7-6; 10 nucleotides agree with TRBD2. V shed 4 bases, J shed 2 bases, and the junction held 6 bases outside the gene matches. Per germline, CDR1 SGHVS and CDR2 FNYEAQ. The CDR3 consists of 16 residues. CDR3 amino acids: CASSWLAGGTTDTQYF. As DNA, the CDR3 is TGTGCCAGCAGCTGGTTAGCGGGGGGCACCACAGATACGCAGTATTTT.

The sample holds many counts of this clonotype. The CDR3 nucleotides read TGTGCCAGCAGCAAACAGGGGTCAATGAACACTGAAGCTTTCTTT. Translated, it gives CASSKQGSMNTEAFF. V gene TRBV6-5 combines with J gene TRBJ1-1; TRBD1 aligns across 7 bases. Germline V gene sequence: CDR1 MNHEY, CDR2 SVGAGI. J was trimmed by 0 bases and V by 6 bases; bases with no gene match: 7. The CDR3 extends over 15 amino acids.

The chain combines TRBV27 with TRBJ1-5; D remains unclear. CDR3 length: 15 amino acids. V was cut by 3 bases and J by 0 bases, with 9 bases left in between. Germline lookup yields CDR1 MNHEY and CDR2 SMNVEV (reference sequence). The CDR3 spells CASSLDPLSNQPQHF. CDR3 sequence (DNA): TGTGCCAGCAGTTTGGATCCCCTTAGCAATCAGCCCCAGCATTTT.

This chain joins TRBV7-2 and TRBJ2-1; 9 bases agree with TRBD2. V trimming: 2 bases; J trimming: 8 bases; junction bases outside the gene matches: 10. This CDR3 contains 16 residues. CDR1 and CDR2 (germline): SGHTA, FQGNSA. CDR3 in DNA: TGTGCCAGCAGCTTAATCGGGACTAGCCCATGCGATGAGCAGTTCTTC. Translation gives CASSLIGTSPCDEQFF.

This clonotype was found a few times. This chain uses TRBV6-1 with TRBJ2-3; 7 bases are shared with TRBD1. V shed 5 bases, J shed 3 bases, and the junction held 20 bases outside the gene matches. Germline loops: CDR1 MNHNS, CDR2 SASEGT. The CDR3 has 19 residues. Here the CDR3 reads CASSRQGPFGLEATDTQYF. The CDR3 DNA reads as TGTGCCAGCAGTAGACAGGGACCCTTCGGACTCGAGGCGACAGATACGCAGTATTTT.

This clonotype was seen a handful of times. V is TRBV6-5 and J is TRBJ2-3; TRBD1 might be the D (6 bases). The V gene's germline CDR1 is MNHEY and CDR2 SVGAGI. This CDR3 has 14 residues. The V gene lost 7 bases and the J gene lost 2 bases, with 13 bases spanning the gap. CDR3 nucleotide sequence: TGTGCCAGCAACCGACAGGCTTTCACAGATACGCAGTATTTT. Translating gives CASNRQAFTDTQYF.

V is TRBV3-1 and J is TRBJ2-7; a possible D gene is TRBD1 (6 bases). The closer fit of TRBJ2-5 to the DNA end suggests the J call may be wrong. Germline V gene sequence: CDR1 LGHDT, CDR2 YNNKEL (reference sequence). The CDR3 extends over 14 amino acids. This CDR3 is CASSQDWGLETQYF. In DNA form, the CDR3 reads TGTGCCAGCAGCCAAGACTGGGGGCTGGAGACCCAGTACTTC.

V is TRBV4-1 and J is TRBJ1-1, with 8 bases aligning to TRBD1. V lost 1 base and J lost 1; bases outside the gene matches: 5. CDR1 and CDR2 (germline): MGHRA, YSYEKL. The CDR3 has 16 residues. Here the CDR3 reads CASSQGFQGANTEAFF. CDR3 nucleotide sequence: TGCGCCAGCAGCCAAGGCTTCCAGGGGGCGAACACTGAAGCTTTCTTT.

This chain joins TRBV11-2 and TRBJ1-2; tentative D call: TRBD1 (5 bases). Germline V gene data show CDR1 as SGHAT and CDR2 as FQNNGV. Trimming removed 8 bases at V and 4 bases at J, with 20 bases between. This CDR3 region has 15 residues. The CDR3 nucleotides read TGTGCCAGCGGCGCGACGTCGGGGCAAAGCTATGGCTACACCTTC. Its protein is CASGATSGQSYGYTF.

The CDR3 sequence: CASSLEPAGAGNEQFF. The CDR3 DNA sequence: TGCGCCAGCAGCTTGGAGCCAGCGGGGGCCGGGAATGAGCAGTTCTTC. The V and J genes are TRBV5-1 and TRBJ2-1, with 8 nucleotides matching TRBD2. Germline V gene data show CDR1 as SGHRS and CDR2 as YFSETQ. The CDR3 has 16 amino acids. Germline trimming cut 0 bases from V and 7 bases from J; bases unmatched to any gene: 9.

This clonotype has a count of ten or more. The chain is built from TRBV6-5 and TRBJ2-1; no definite D call. The germline V gene has CDR1 MNHEY and CDR2 SVGAGI. This CDR3 is built from 9 residues. Between the trimmed V and J ends, which lost 6 bases and 13 bases, there was a span of 7 bases. The CDR3 sequence: CASSQNQFF. For the CDR3, the DNA is TGTGCCAGCAGCCAAAATCAGTTCTTC.

The chain links TRBV6-1 to TRBJ1-2, with D maybe TRBD1 (6 bases). CDR3 length: 15 residues. Per the germline V gene, CDR1 is MNHNS and CDR2 is SASEGT. Trimming removed 8 bases at V and 1 base at J, with 17 bases between. For the CDR3, the DNA is TGTGCCAGCTCCGGGGACACGCTCCGTAACTATGGCTACACCTTC. Translated: CASSGDTLRNYGYTF.

This clonotype was found a few times. The rearrangement joins TRBV9 to TRBJ2-7, with unresolved D. The assigned J gene may be wrong: the sequence end matches TRBJ2-5 better. CDR3 length: 13 residues. CDR1 is SGDLS, CDR2 YYNGEE, per germline. The DNA of the CDR3 is TGTGCCAGCAGCGCTTTAGGTTGGGAGACCCAGTACTTC. Protein sequence: CASSALGWETQYF.

The chain recombines TRBV5-1 with TRBJ1-2; no firm D call. There are 15 residues in the CDR3. The germline V gene has CDR1 SGHRS and CDR2 YFSETQ. The germline V and J ends were trimmed by 0 bases and 7 bases, with 16 bases remaining between them. The CDR3 nucleotides read TGCGCCAGCAGCTTGGTACTCCCTGTTAAATCTGGCTACACCTTC. This encodes CASSLVLPVKSGYTF.

The rearrangement links TRBV14 to TRBJ2-1; 11 positions agree with TRBD2. Unmatched junction bases numbered 6, after V lost 1 base and J lost 7 bases. The CDR3 is made up of 16 amino acids. Germline CDR1 SGHDN, CDR2 FVKESK. The CDR3 nucleotides read TGTGCCAGCAGCCAAGTTAGCGGGGGGGTCTTGAATGAGCAGTTCTTC. Its protein product is CASSQVSGGVLNEQFF. Full variable domain (rest looked up from reference TRBV14 and TRBJ2-1): EAGVTQFPSHSVIEKGQTVTLRCDPISGHDNLYWYRRVMGKEIKFLLHFVKESKQDESGMPNNRFLAERTGGTYSTLKVQPAELEDSGVYFCASSQVSGGVLNEQFFGPGTRLTVL.

The rearrangement uses TRBV6-5 and TRBJ2-4; 8 positions agree with TRBD1. The germline CDR1 and CDR2 sequences are MNHEY and SVGAGI. The J segment lost 1 base and the V segment lost 1 base, leaving 6 bases of the junction unmatched. The CDR3 consists of 17 residues. CDR3 in amino acids: CASSYYTGGDAKNIQYF. CDR3 sequence (DNA): TGTGCCAGCAGTTACTATACAGGGGGTGATGCCAAAAACATTCAGTACTTC.

This clonotype showed up just a few times. V gene TRBV7-8 combines with J gene TRBJ2-7; TRBD2 agrees at 11 bases. The CDR3 runs 15 residues. V was clipped by 5 bases and J by 0 bases; unmatched bases: 3. Germline CDR1 and CDR2: SGHVS and FQNEAQ. In nucleotides, the CDR3 is TGTGCCAGCAGCACGGGACTAGCGGTCTCCTACGAGCAGTACTTC. Translating gives CASSTGLAVSYEQYF.

The chain recombines TRBV20-1 with TRBJ2-5; TRBD2 agrees at 14 bases. CDR1 DFQATT and CDR2 SNEGSKA come from the germline V gene (reference sequence). Trimming took 6 bases from V and 2 from J; bases not matched to a gene: 8. This CDR3 region has 16 residues. CDR3 in amino acids: CSALGLAGAEQETQYF. DNA of the CDR3: TGCAGTGCCCTGGGACTAGCGGGGGCTGAACAAGAGACCCAGTACTTC.

The chain employs TRBV5-1 and TRBJ2-7, with D perhaps TRBD2 (6 bases). The V and J ends lost 0 bases and 4 bases respectively, with 8 bases between them. Germline loops: CDR1 SGHRS, CDR2 YFSETQ. The CDR3 runs to 13 residues. As DNA, the CDR3 is TGCGCCAGCAGCTTGGGGACTATATACGAGCAGTACTTC. Protein: CASSLGTIYEQYF.

The rearrangement links TRBV20-1 to TRBJ2-7, with 10 positions matching TRBD2. Germline V lookup: CDR1 DFQATT, CDR2 SNEGSKA (reference sequence). The CDR3 spans 13 residues. Losses at the gene ends were 6 bases for V and 1 base for J; bases not matched to a gene: 3. CDR3 DNA: TGCAGTGCCATAGCGGGGGGTTCCTACGAGCAGTACTTC. The encoded protein is CSAIAGGSYEQYF.

This chain uses TRBV24-1 with TRBJ2-1, with 10 positions matching TRBD2. Unmatched junction bases numbered 3, after V lost 2 bases and J lost 3 bases. CDR3 length equals 16 residues. Germline V gene sequence: CDR1 KGHDR, CDR2 SFDVKD. The CDR3 spells CATSDSQRGGYNEQFF. The CDR3 DNA reads as TGTGCCACCAGTGATTCCCAGCGGGGGGGCTACAATGAGCAGTTCTTC.

This chain's CDR3 is CSARDGANYGYTF. Written as DNA, the CDR3 is TGCAGTGCTAGAGATGGGGCCAACTATGGCTACACCTTC. The gene calls are TRBV20-1 and TRBJ1-2, with a tentative D call TRBD1 (5 bases). Germline assignment: CDR1 DFQATT and CDR2 SNEGSKA (reference sequence). The CDR3 consists of 13 residues. Trimming left V 0 bases short and J 2 bases short, with 7 bases between.

The table lists this clonotype with many counts. The rearrangement joins TRBV29-1 to TRBJ1-2; 10 nucleotides agree with TRBD1. Germline lookup yields CDR1 SQVTM and CDR2 ANQGSEA. The junction had 6 bases not matched to a gene; V was cut back by 7 bases and J by 7 bases. The CDR3 contains 12 residues. The chain's CDR3 is CSGGQGRGGYTF. The CDR3 DNA sequence: TGCAGCGGGGGACAGGGGCGAGGTGGCTACACCTTC.

This chain uses TRBV20-1 with TRBJ2-5; D ambiguous. V lost 2 bases to trimming and J lost 4 bases, with 8 bases between them. The CDR3 covers 12 residues. CDR1 is DFQATT, CDR2 SNEGSKA, per germline (reference sequence). The CDR3 region has the DNA TGCAGTGCTAGATTGTCCCTAGAGACCCAGTACTTC. Translating gives CSARLSLETQYF.

The chain is built from TRBV6-5 and TRBJ1-2; D ambiguous. Looked up from germline, CDR1 is MNHEY and CDR2 is SVGAGI. CDR3 length: 11 amino acids. Trimming took off 5 bases at V and 6 bases at J, with 7 bases between the two ends. The CDR3 nucleotides are TGTGCCAGCAGTGCTGGGGATGGCTACACCTTC. Protein product: CASSAGDGYTF.